The entry below describes one TCR beta chain. Clones were sequenced by immunoSEQ multiplex PCR, and TCRdb holds only the in-frame ones, with some missing. This table holds some 130,000 clones, about 93% found once. This entry is derived from a study of T cell responses to AZD1222 COVID-19 vaccine. With 3 bases removed from V and 7 bases from J, the gap between germline ends came to 9 bases. The length of the CDR3 is 12 residues. This receptor was obtained from an adult who received the AZD1222 COVID-19 vaccine. This sequence joins TRBV12-3 or TRBV12-4 and TRBJ1-1, with D hard to call. The sample in question was peripheral blood, obtained 28 days after the second AZD1222 dose. CDR3 loop: CASSLTGIEAFF. CDR3 in DNA: TGTGCCAGCAGTTTGACTGGAATTGAAGCTTTCTTT.